One sample yielded the 15 T cell receptor beta chains listed below, sequenced in a study of T cells in women clearing cervical HPV infection. Generated by immunoSEQ multiplex PCR, the TCRdb table keeps only in-frame clones and is missing some. This repertoire includes roughly 28,000 clones. Sequenced: blood buffy coat. These receptors were collected from a woman aged 18-70 years with a cervical HPV16 infection that either progressed to CIN3+ or cleared (not recorded which).

Turning to this clone: The read terminates 3 residues before the CDR3 end, so the remaining end is supplied by the germline J gene. This chain connects TRBV6-2 or TRBV6-3 to TRBJ2-7, with D unresolved. The CDR3 covers 12 residues. Trimming shortened V by 3 bases and J by 6 bases, and 9 bases separated the two germline ends. CDR1 is MNHEY and CDR2 is SVGEGT in the germline V gene. The CDR3 region is CASSYLPGEQYF. The DNA read from the CDR3 is TGTGCCAGCAGTTATCTGCCAGGCGAG.

Of note for this clone: The CDR3 extends 3 residues past the end of the read, so its final part is completed from the germline J gene. This rearrangement joins TRBV30 to TRBJ2-5, with 8 bases lining up with TRBD2. The V segment lost 0 bases and the J segment 6 bases; nucleotides outside the gene matches: 12. The CDR3 has 16 residues. The germline CDR1 and CDR2 sequences are GTSNPN and SVGIG (reference sequence). The CDR3 loop is CAWSVQSAGDGKTQYF. The CDR3 DNA, read in part, is TGTGCCTGGAGTGTACAGTCAGCGGGGGATGGAAAGACC.

A remark on this clone: The read terminates 3 residues ahead of where the CDR3 ends, so the germline J gene completes it. This rearrangement joins TRBV12-3 or TRBV12-4 to TRBJ2-7; 9 bases fit TRBD1. Germline trimming cut 4 bases from V and 3 bases from J; bases unmatched to any gene: 1. The length of the CDR3 is 13 residues. CDR3 DNA, as far as it was read: TGTGCCAGCAGTTCGGGACAGGGCTACGAG. It translates to CASSSGQGYE. The full CDR3 is CASSSGQGYEQYF.

As for this clone: The read stops 3 residues short of the end of the CDR3; the missing end is completed from the germline J gene. The rearrangement uses TRBV5-1 and TRBJ2-1; 7 bases are shared with TRBD1. CDR3 length: 15 residues. V shed 4 bases and J 4 bases; nucleotides not matched to a gene: 8. Germline CDR1 and CDR2: SGHRS and YFSETQ. The CDR3 bases that were read are TGCGCCAGCAGCCCCAGGGGGAGATCATACAATGAG. Its translation is CASSPRGRSYNE. The entire CDR3 is CASSPRGRSYNEQFF.

Note on this clone: Read sequence stops 3 residues before the CDR3 end, and the germline J gene provides the missing end. The V and J genes are TRBV7-6 and TRBJ2-3, with D tentatively TRBD1 (6 bases). V lost 5 bases, J lost 4 bases, and 10 bases lay in between. In germline, CDR1 is SGHVS, CDR2 FNYEAQ. The CDR3 has 13 amino acids. The sequenced CDR3 bases are TGTGCCAGCAGCCTACAGGGTTCAGATACG. Encoded protein: CASSLQGSDT. The entire CDR3 reads CASSLQGSDTQYF.

Worth noting for this clone: The read ends 3 residues early relative to the CDR3; the germline J gene fills the gap. The chain uses TRBV14 and TRBJ2-7; D remains ambiguous. The CDR3 contains 13 residues. V was shortened by 3 bases and J by 2 bases, with 8 bases between the two germline ends. CDR1 is SGHDN and CDR2 is FVKESK in the germline V gene. Here the CDR3 reads CASSHTSPYEQYF. CDR3 DNA (partial): TGTGCCAGCAGCCATACATCCCCCTACGAG. Using reference TRBV14 and TRBJ2-7 for the parts outside the CDR3, the full variable domain is EAGVTQFPSHSVIEKGQTVTLRCDPISGHDNLYWYRRVMGKEIKFLLHFVKESKQDESGMPNNRFLAERTGGTYSTLKVQPAELEDSGVYFCASSHTSPYEQYFGPGTRLTVT.

Points on this clone: Relative to the germline gene, one junction end is altered; a read error may explain this. The CDR3 end lies 3 residues beyond the end of the read and is filled in from the germline J gene. The rearrangement uses TRBV5-1 and TRBJ2-3, with 7 bases identical to TRBD2. CDR1 and CDR2 from the germline V gene are SGHRS and YFSETQ. This CDR3 spans 15 amino acids. Incomplete CDR3 DNA: TGCGCCTGCAGCCCCAGCGGGGCTAGCACAGATACG. Protein sequence: CACSPSGASTDT. The whole CDR3 region reads CACSPSGASTDTQYF.

As concerns this clone: The read ends 3 residues shy of where the CDR3 ends; the end is completed using the germline J gene. The chain is built from TRBV5-1 and TRBJ2-1; 8 nucleotides line up with TRBD2. This CDR3 has 16 amino acids. Per the germline V gene, CDR1 is SGHRS and CDR2 is YFSETQ. The trim removed 4 bases at V and 4 bases at J, leaving 10 bases unmatched. The sequenced CDR3 bases are TGCGCCAGCAGCCAGGGGTCGGGGGGGGTGTACAATGAG. This sequence encodes CASSQGSGGVYNE. The full CDR3 is CASSQGSGGVYNEQFF. The full variable domain, in which reference TRBV5-1 and TRBJ2-1 provide the parts outside the CDR3, is KAGVTQTPRYLIKTRGQQVTLSCSPISGHRSVSWYQQTPGQGLQFLFEYFSETQRNKGNFPGRFSGRQFSNSRSEMNVSTLELGDSALYLCASSQGSGGVYNEQFFGPGTRLTVL.

A word on this clone: From the germline J gene comes the end of the CDR3, since the read stops 3 residues before it. The J gene is TRBJ1-6, the V gene TRBV5-5; 10 bases are a match to TRBD1. The germline V gene encodes CDR1 SGHKS and CDR2 YYEKEE (reference sequence). The CDR3 has 14 amino acids. The junction had 2 bases not matched to a gene; V was cut back by 0 bases and J by 11 bases. Incomplete CDR3 DNA: TGTGCCAGCAGCTTGGAGGGACAGGGGCCACCC. This gives the protein CASSLEGQGPP. The entire CDR3 is CASSLEGQGPPLHF.

Turning to this clone: Coverage ceases 3 residues before the CDR3 finishes, and the germline J gene fills in the end. This chain links TRBV5-6 with TRBJ2-7; the D is unclear. The length of the CDR3 is 13 residues. Germline values: CDR1 SGHDT, CDR2 YYEEEE. Trimming stripped 0 bases from V and 1 base from J, with 5 bases between. The CDR3 here is CASSLDGSYEQYF. The CDR3 bases that were read are TGTGCCAGCAGCTTGGACGGTTCCTACGAG.

Regarding this clone: The sequence runs out 3 residues before the end of the CDR3; the remainder is reconstructed from the germline J gene. The chain links TRBV20-1 to TRBJ2-1, with 13 bases matching TRBD2. V dropped 6 bases and J dropped 3; count of bases not matched to a gene: 11. The V gene's germline CDR1 is DFQATT and CDR2 SNEGSKA (reference sequence). The CDR3 is 17 amino acids. This CDR3 is CSAKKLAGGPGYNEQFF. The DNA read from the CDR3 is TGCAGTGCCAAAAAACTAGCGGGAGGGCCGGGCTACAATGAG.

Worth noting for this clone: The read gets to within 3 residues of the CDR3 end, and the germline J gene fills in the rest. The chain has TRBV12-3 or TRBV12-4 and TRBJ1-3; D is ambiguous. The V end was cut by 10 bases, the J end by 0 bases, with 13 bases between. This CDR3 contains 14 residues. CDR3 DNA (partial): TGTGCCACCGCTAACAGTCCCTCTGGAAACACC. This encodes CATANSPSGNT. The CDR3 in its entirety is CATANSPSGNTIYF.

A remark on this clone: The read terminates 3 residues ahead of where the CDR3 ends, so the germline J gene completes it. The chain employs TRBV11-2 and TRBJ1-1; 7 nucleotides agree with TRBD1. Trimming at V came to 5 bases and at J to 1 base, leaving 4 bases not matched to a gene. Germline V CDR1 and CDR2: SGHAT, FQNNGV. There are 14 residues in the CDR3. The covered CDR3 bases are TGTGCCAGCAGCCCCCGGACAGGGAACACTGAA. Residues: CASSPRTGNTE. From start to end, the CDR3 is CASSPRTGNTEAFF.

The CDR3 loop reads CASSRNRDYTF. The sequenced part of the CDR3 DNA is TGTGCCAGCAGCCGAAACAGGGAC. The chain employs TRBV7-2 and TRBJ1-2, with D maybe TRBD1 (6 bases). The sequenced fragment ends 3 residues before the CDR3 boundary, so the rest is inferred from the germline J gene. Germline values: CDR1 SGHTA, CDR2 FQGNSA. There are 11 residues in the CDR3.

In the case of this clone: The sequence runs out 3 residues before the end of the CDR3; the remainder is reconstructed from the germline J gene. V is TRBV5-6 and J is TRBJ2-1; 8 nucleotides align to TRBD1. The V and J ends lost 1 base and 7 bases, in that order; junction bases with no gene match: 7. This CDR3 spans 15 amino acids. Germline CDR1 is SGHDT and CDR2 is YYEEEE. CDR3: CASSLQGARSNEQFF. The DNA read from the CDR3 is TGTGCCAGCAGCTTGCAGGGGGCGCGAAGTAATGAG.